This T cell receptor (beta chain) was sequenced in a study of monozygotic twins with inflammatory bowel disease. TCR libraries each used around 3,500 ng of total RNA. TCRdb re-called the 5' RACE reads and catalogs CDR3 proteins one per entry, DNA excluded. This sample's clone table lists approximately 420,000 distinct CDR3 sequences. The germline CDR1 and CDR2 sequences are SSHAT and FNYEAQ (reference sequence). This CDR3 is built from 15 residues. The sequence came from a human donor with ulcerative colitis or Crohn's disease, or a healthy co-twin of an affected twin (not recorded which). Sequences were obtained from blood. The rearrangement uses TRBV7-7 and TRBJ2-3; the TRBD1 assignment by TCRdb is unverifiable without DNA. The chain's CDR3 is CASSLGLGGRDTQYF.